The text below deals with one TCR beta chain. Authors' processing steps: Nucleated cell number was recorded as an estimate derived from reference gene primer amplification. The data were produced by immunoSEQ multiplex PCR, yet TCRdb's version contains in-frame clones alone and is incomplete. That table gives V, J and clone size, and the DNA gave D and trimming. The sample contains some 100,000 clones, about 88% of which appear only once. This record belongs to a study of blood T cell repertoires in COVID-19. Study-wide background: The origin of the acute and convalescent COVID-19 samples was the United States, Italy and Spain. In each case, the material was cDNA or gDNA derived from T cells, B-cell-depleted T cells, or PBMCs.

Material for sequencing was peripheral blood. The TCR comes from a woman of 80 years or more with active COVID-19.

CDR3 sequence (DNA): TGTGCCACCAGTGAGCCTACAGGGACCGGGGCCAACGTCCTGACTTTC. Translating gives CATSEPTGTGANVLTF. This rearrangement joins TRBV24-1 to TRBJ2-6; a possible D gene is TRBD1 (6 bases). The CDR3 contains 16 residues. V gave up 4 bases and J gave up 4 bases, with 13 bases separating them. CDR1 and CDR2 (germline): KGHDR, SFDVKD.